This T cell receptor beta chain appears in the sequencing data of a study of neurological immune-mediated disorders. This clonotype was detected only a few times. A read error may explain this, as a much larger clone is one base away. One entry per CDR3 protein results from TCRdb running MiXCR on the 5' RACE reads. The repertoire holds over 60,000 distinct CDR3 sequences, approximately 5.2% seen once, with 2.8% in the top ten. This TCR came from a woman in her 30s with multiple sclerosis. The sequenced sample was PBMCs.

DNA of the CDR3: TGCAGTGCCCTAAAGGGCCATGAGCAGTTCTTC. Protein: CSALKGHEQFF. V gene TRBV20-1 combines with J gene TRBJ2-1; unclear D gene. Germline loops: CDR1 DFQATT, CDR2 SNEGSKA (reference sequence). V was trimmed by 6 bases and J by 8 bases, leaving 11 bases between them. The CDR3 loop spans 11 amino acids.